These 10 T cell receptor beta chains came from one sample sequenced in a study of T cells in Graves' hyperthyroidism and ophthalmopathy. RNA transcripts gave rise to amplified TCR beta CDR3 regions. HTBI primers were employed in a first-round RT-PCR of the TCR CDR3. TCRdb re-analysed the multiplex PCR reads in MiXCR, keeping a single row per CDR3 protein. This table holds approximately 640,000 distinct CDR3 sequences, about 45% found once. Sequences were obtained from peripheral blood or thyroid tissue (not recorded which). These receptors were obtained from an adult man with Graves' disease, either hyperthyroidism or ophthalmopathy (not recorded which).

This clonotype occurred a few times. The rearrangement uses TRBV12-3 or TRBV12-4 and TRBJ1-5, with D unclear. The CDR3 runs 14 residues. V was shortened by 6 bases and J by 0 bases, with 9 bases between the two germline ends. CDR3 coding DNA: TGTGCCAGCAGCCAAGCGCTTAGCAATCAGCCCCAGCATTTT. Amino acids: CASSQALSNQPQHF.

This clonotype was seen repeatedly, ten times or more. The rearrangement links TRBV24-1 to TRBJ1-2, with a weak D call TRBD1 (5 bases). Germline V gene sequence: CDR1 KGHDR, CDR2 SFDVKD. V was pared by 3 bases and J by 4 bases, with 8 bases between. The length of the CDR3 is 13 residues. The CDR3 loop is CATSDPGGYGYTF. For the CDR3, the DNA is TGTGCCACCAGTGATCCTGGGGGCTATGGCTACACCTTC.

This clonotype was picked up many times. V gene TRBV9 combines with J gene TRBJ1-6; D remains ambiguous. With 0 bases removed from V and 4 bases from J, the gap between germline ends came to 8 bases. Germline CDR1 and CDR2: SGDLS and YYNGEE. The CDR3 runs to 15 residues. The CDR3 region is CASSVDGQYNSPLHF. The CDR3 DNA is TGTGCCAGCAGCGTAGACGGGCAGTATAATTCACCCCTCCACTTT.

About this clonotype: Sequence at one end of the junction differs from germline and may be a read error. V gene TRBV29-1 combines with J gene TRBJ2-6; D gene unclear. CDR3 size: 12 residues. Germline V gives CDR1 SQVTM, CDR2 ANQGSEA. CDR3 region: CSVEGNLNTEAF. CDR3 DNA: TGCAGCGTTGAAGGCAACTTGAACACTGAAGCTTTC.

J is TRBJ1-1 and V is TRBV12-3 or TRBV12-4; no clear D. V lost 2 bases and J 6 bases, leaving 10 bases between the germline ends. The CDR3 contains 13 residues. The chain's CDR3 is CASSLMGRPEAFF. CDR3 nucleotides: TGTGCCAGCAGTTTAATGGGGAGACCTGAAGCTTTCTTT.

This clonotype was picked up many times. The genes are TRBV9 and TRBJ1-6; the match to TRBD1 covers 7 bases. This CDR3 region has 14 residues. Germline CDR1 reads SGDLS; CDR2 reads YYNGEE. V shed 0 bases and J 6 bases; nucleotides not matched to a gene: 0. CDR3 DNA: TGTGCCAGCAGCGTAGGACAGGGTAATTCACCCCTCCACTTT. Translating it yields CASSVGQGNSPLHF.

This clonotype came up many times. This chain uses TRBV25-1 with TRBJ1-3; D unresolved. Per the germline V gene, CDR1 is MGHDK and CDR2 is SYGVNS. The CDR3 runs 14 residues. The V gene lost 4 bases and the J gene lost 2 bases, with 9 bases spanning the gap. The CDR3 DNA follows: TGTGCCAGCAGTGGAGCCGGGGCTGGAAACACCATATATTTT. Its translation is CASSGAGAGNTIYF.

The gene calls are TRBV5-1 and TRBJ2-7, with a tentative D call TRBD1 (6 bases). V gave up 2 bases and J gave up 3 bases, with 9 bases separating them. Per germline, CDR1 SGHRS and CDR2 YFSETQ. The CDR3 loop spans 13 amino acids. This CDR3 is CASSFTGFYEQYF. The CDR3 coding sequence is TGCGCCAGCAGCTTTACAGGGTTCTACGAGCAGTACTTC.

The rearrangement links TRBV7-6 to TRBJ1-5, with a possible D match to TRBD1 (5 bases). The CDR3 loop spans 15 amino acids. CDR1 and CDR2 (germline): SGHVS, FNYEAQ. V lost 8 bases, J lost 7 bases, and 21 bases lay in between. The CDR3 spells CASSPPGGMGQPQHF. The CDR3 DNA reads TGTGCCAGCTCACCACCGGGGGGGATGGGGCAGCCCCAGCATTTT.

This clonotype has at least ten counts. V and J are TRBV25-1 and TRBJ1-1; D perhaps matches TRBD1 (5 bases). The CDR3 totals 13 residues. CDR1 and CDR2 from the germline V gene are MGHDK and SYGVNS. V was cut by 0 bases and J by 8 bases, with 10 bases left in between. The CDR3 DNA sequence: TGTGCCAGCAGTGAATATGACGGGGACGAAGCTTTCTTT. Protein sequence: CASSEYDGDEAFF.